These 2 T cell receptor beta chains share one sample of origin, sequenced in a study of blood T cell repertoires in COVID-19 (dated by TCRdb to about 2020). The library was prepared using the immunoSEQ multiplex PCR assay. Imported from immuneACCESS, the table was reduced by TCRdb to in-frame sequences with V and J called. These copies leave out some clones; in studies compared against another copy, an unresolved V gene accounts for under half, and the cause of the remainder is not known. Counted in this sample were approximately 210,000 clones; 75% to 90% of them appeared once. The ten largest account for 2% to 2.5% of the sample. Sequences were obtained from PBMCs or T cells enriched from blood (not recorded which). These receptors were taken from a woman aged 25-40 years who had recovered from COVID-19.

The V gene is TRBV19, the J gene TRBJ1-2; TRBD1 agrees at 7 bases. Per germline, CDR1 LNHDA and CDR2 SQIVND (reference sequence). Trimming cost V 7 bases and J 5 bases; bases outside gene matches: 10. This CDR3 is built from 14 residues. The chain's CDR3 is CASTTGVPKYGYTF. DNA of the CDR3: TGTGCCAGTACCACAGGGGTTCCCAAGTATGGCTACACCTTC.

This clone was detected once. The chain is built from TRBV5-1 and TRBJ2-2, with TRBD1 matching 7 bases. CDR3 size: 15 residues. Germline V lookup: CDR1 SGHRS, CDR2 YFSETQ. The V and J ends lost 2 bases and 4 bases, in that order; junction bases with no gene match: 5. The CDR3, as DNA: TGCGCCAGCAGCTTACAGGGGCGGCGCACCGGGGAGCTGTTTTTT. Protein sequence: CASSLQGRRTGELFF.